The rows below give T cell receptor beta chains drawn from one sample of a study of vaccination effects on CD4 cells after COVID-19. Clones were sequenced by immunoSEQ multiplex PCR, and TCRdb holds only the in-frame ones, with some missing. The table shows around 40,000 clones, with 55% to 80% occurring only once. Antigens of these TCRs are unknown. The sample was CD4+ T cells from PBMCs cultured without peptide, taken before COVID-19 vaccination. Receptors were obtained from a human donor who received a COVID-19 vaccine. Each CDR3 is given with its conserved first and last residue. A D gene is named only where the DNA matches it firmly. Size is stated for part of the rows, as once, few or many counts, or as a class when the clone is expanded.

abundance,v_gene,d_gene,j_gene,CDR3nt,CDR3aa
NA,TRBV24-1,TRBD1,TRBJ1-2,TGTGCCACCAGTGATCAGGGGGCCAACTATGGCTACACCTTC,CATSDQGANYGYTF
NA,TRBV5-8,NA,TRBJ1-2,TGTGCCAGCAGCTTGGGGACCTCCCGGGACGGGAGCTATGGCTACACCTTC,CASSLGTSRDGSYGYTF
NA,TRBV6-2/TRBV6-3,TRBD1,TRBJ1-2,TGTGCCAGCAGTCAGACAGGGGCACCAAACTATGGCTACACCTTC,CASSQTGAPNYGYTF
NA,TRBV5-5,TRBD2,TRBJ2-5,TGTGCCAGCAGCTTGGGGTCGAGCGGGGGGGCCCGGGAGACCCAGTACTTC,CASSLGSSGGARETQYF
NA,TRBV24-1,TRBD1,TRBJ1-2,TGTGCCACCAGTGATTCGCCAACTACAGGGGCCAATGGCTACACCTTC,CATSDSPTTGANGYTF
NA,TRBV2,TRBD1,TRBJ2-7,TGTGCCAGCAGTGGTTCGTCAGGGGGCCCACGCGAGCAGTACTTC,CASSGSSGGPREQYF
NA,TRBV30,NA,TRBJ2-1,TGTGCCTGGGTTAGCCCCGGGGATGAGCAGTTCTTC,CAWVSPGDEQFF
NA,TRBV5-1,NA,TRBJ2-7,TGCGCCAGCAGCTTCACAGAAAGTTACTACGAGCAGTACTTC,CASSFTESYYEQYF
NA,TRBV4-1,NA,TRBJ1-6,TGCGCCAGCAGCCAAGTCGAGAGGGAGCGAAATTCACCCCTCCACTTT,CASSQVERERNSPLHF
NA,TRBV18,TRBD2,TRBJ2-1,TGTGCCAGCTCACCAGCTGGCGGGGGGAGTGGAAGTGAGCAGTTCTTC,CASSPAGGGSGSEQFF
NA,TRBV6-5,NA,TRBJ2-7,TGTGCCAGTTCCGGGACCCTCTATGAAAGCGAGCAGTACTTC,CASSGTLYESEQYF
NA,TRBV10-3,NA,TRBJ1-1,TGTGCCATCAGCCGCGACGGGGACACTGAAGCTTTCTTT,CAISRDGDTEAFF
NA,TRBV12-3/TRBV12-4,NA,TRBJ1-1,TGTGCCAGCAGTTTAGGCCCAAACACTGAAGCTTTCTTT,CASSLGPNTEAFF
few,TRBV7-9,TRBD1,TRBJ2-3,TGTGCCAGCAGCCCCCGAGGGGACAGGGGAACAGATACGCAGTATTTT,CASSPRGDRGTDTQYF
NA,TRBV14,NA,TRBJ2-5,TGTGCCAGCAGCCAAGACAGAGGTCAAGAGACCCAGTACTTC,CASSQDRGQETQYF
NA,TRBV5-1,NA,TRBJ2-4,TGCGCCAGCAGCTTGGACAGCGCCGCAAACATTCAGTACTTC,CASSLDSAANIQYF